This record looks at one T cell receptor beta chain sequence and its context. This clone's antigen is unknown. Base-call qualities are not available, and no considerably larger clone is one nucleotide away. The sample is drawn from a study of shared clonotypes between healthy human individuals (dated by TCRdb to about 2020). In the study overall: Three men and a couple of women, aged 18 to 49 years, made up the cohort. To estimate repertoire size and how much clonotypes are shared between individuals, the study performed deep sequencing of blood TCR repertoires from 4 to 6 healthy adults. For each donor, CD4 naive and CD4 memory were each run on three plates, CD8 naive on two plates, and CD8 memory on one plate. Between about 0.94 and 10 billion PBMCs per donor were obtained by leukapheresis. Libraries were prepared and TCR repertoires were sequenced by different laboratories using diverse techniques, in order to increase sequencing depth and limit assay-specific biases.

TCR CDR3 regions were amplified from genomic DNA by multiplex PCR using the deep immunoSEQ assay. Genomic DNA extracted from each cell subset was distributed evenly over all wells of several immunoSEQ 96-well plates, and each plate served as one replicate. Each replicate PCR for sorted subsets received approximately 200 ng genomic DNA, equal to about 30,000 T cell genomes. The purified libraries were quantified using a Qubit 3.0 fluorometer, sized with a Bioanalyzer 2100, and then quantified again using the KAPA Library Quantification kit. A separate single-read 150-cycle Illumina NextSeq 550 flow cell was used to sequence each immunoSEQ 96-well plate. The paper's processing steps were these. Because only junctional sequences without quality scores were contained in the immunoSEQ output, filtering matching that applied to full-length reads could not be performed. To assign V/J genes and CDR3, sequences were annotated using PyIR, a Python wrapper for IgBLAST v1.9, with IMGT germline references. Reads with weak V/J assignments (E-value above 1e-6), missing CDR3, stop codons, out-of-frame junctions, or ambiguous translated residues were removed. V3J clonotypes were defined by identical inferred V gene, J gene, and CDR3 amino acid sequence. Percentage overlap between repertoires was computed as shared unique clonotypes divided by the size of the smaller repertoire. RTK rarefaction, the Chao1 estimator, and Recon v2.1 estimates of unobserved clonotypes were used to assess repertoire richness. For all TCRbeta clonotypes obtained by the gDNA method from a few donors, generation probabilities were computed with OLGA. TCRdb provides this immuneACCESS table in a form limited to in-frame rearrangements. Some clones are lacking; in checked studies, under half of them reflect an unresolved V gene, and why the rest are absent is not known. The DNA gave D and trimming, while V, J and clone size come from that table. This sample gives 300,000 to 400,000 clones in total; around 90% of them show up just once. Roughly 15% of the sample is taken by the ten largest.

The V end gives up 1 base and the J end 0 bases, leaving 3 bases in the junction not matched to a gene. From its cysteine to its phenylalanine, the CDR3 spans 15 amino acids. The sequence is cut down to CDR3 DNA, 45 bases in frame from base 1. Via the germline V gene, CDR1 is MNHNS and CDR2 SASEGT. Donors were healthy HIV-negative adults with no recently reported acute infections or vaccinations. All donors were Caucasian adults living in Nashville, Tennessee, USA. CD8 memory samples were composed of magnetically selected CD45RO+ cells combined with CCR7-negative CD45RA+ effector memory (TemRA) cells. After blood collection by leukapheresis, PBMCs were isolated using Ficoll-Histopaque density gradient centrifugation and then cryopreserved in the vapor phase of liquid nitrogen. Purity and quantity of every magnetically sorted T cell population were checked by analytical flow cytometry. Genomic DNA was isolated from each sorted fraction and quantified by UV absorbance on a Nanodrop 2000c.

Study-wide conclusions, independent of this receptor: Based on pairwise subsampling, the degree of clonotype sharing among donors was expected to be affected by sequencing depth. Estimated clonotype richness was generally larger for naive than for memory subsets. Sampling was limited to blood, and TCR repertoires in tissue likely differ from TCR repertoires in blood. When a handful of donors were compared, the shared fraction of clonotypes was roughly 5% for naive CD4, around 4% for naive CD8, 2% to 2.5% for memory CD4, and approximately 0.4% for memory CD8. Because the study included only a small number of donors, the genetic and exposure-history diversity represented was limited. Incomplete sequencing was indicated by rarefaction of sorted-subset datasets, despite the large sequencing depth. Higher generation probabilities were observed for clonotypes shared by all four sorted-subset donors than for non-shared clonotypes.

The V and J segments used are TRBV6-1 and TRBJ2-7, and 7 bases in between align with TRBD2. This TCR was sampled from a man younger than 35 in good health. Sequenced input: memory CD8+ T cells sorted from blood. Per the publication, the cell subset or site label means: CD45RO+ cells pooled with CCR7-negative TemRA cells. The CDR3 region reads CASSEGEGLSYEQYF. The DNA sequence is TGTGCCAGCAGTGAAGGGGAGGGGCTCTCCTACGAGCAGTACTTC.